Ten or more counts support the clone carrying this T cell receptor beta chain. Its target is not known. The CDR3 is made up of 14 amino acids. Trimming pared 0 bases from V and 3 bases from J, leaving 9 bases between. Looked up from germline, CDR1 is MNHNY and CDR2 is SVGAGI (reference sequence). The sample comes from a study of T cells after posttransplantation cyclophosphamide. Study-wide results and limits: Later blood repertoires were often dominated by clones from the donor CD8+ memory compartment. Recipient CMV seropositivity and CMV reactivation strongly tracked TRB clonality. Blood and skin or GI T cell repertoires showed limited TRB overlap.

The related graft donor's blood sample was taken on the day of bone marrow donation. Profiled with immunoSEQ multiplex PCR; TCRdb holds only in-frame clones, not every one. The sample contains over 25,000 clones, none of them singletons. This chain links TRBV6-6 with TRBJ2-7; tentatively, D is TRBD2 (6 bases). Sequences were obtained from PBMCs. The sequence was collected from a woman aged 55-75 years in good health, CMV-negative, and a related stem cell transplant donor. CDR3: CASSYSFGGYEQYF. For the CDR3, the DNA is TGTGCCAGCAGTTACTCGTTCGGGGGCTACGAGCAGTACTTC.